This record covers a single T cell receptor (beta chain). Its antigen remains unknown. CD45RO-negative cells were positively selected for CCR7, leaving out terminally differentiated effector memory CD45RA+ cells. The source of the sample is a study of shared clonotypes between healthy human individuals. General observations from the study: Unshared clonotypes carried lower generation probabilities than those common to all four donors.

TCRdb's copy holds only in-frame clones and misses some; the assay was immunoSEQ multiplex PCR. The sample holds some 580,000 clones, about 98% seen once. Sequenced: naive CD8+ T cells sorted from blood. The TCR originated in a man under 40 in good health.

CDR3 loop: CAISGGQPTMNTEAFF. DNA of the CDR3: TGTGCCATCAGTGGGGGACAGCCCACCATGAACACTGAAGCTTTCTTT. V gene TRBV10-3 combines with J gene TRBJ1-1, with TRBD1 matching over 7 bases. This CDR3 contains 16 residues. V was clipped by 4 bases and J by 0 bases; unmatched bases: 8. Germline-derived CDR1 and CDR2 are ENHRY and SYGVKD.